This TCR beta chain emerged from a study of cytomegalovirus exposure and HLA in healthy donors. Study-level findings and limits: Altogether, about 160 TCR beta chains were recorded as cytomegalovirus-associated.

PCR was performed using 60 Vbeta and 13 Jbeta primers. Using immunoSEQ multiplex PCR, the repertoire was profiled, and TCRdb retains in-frame clones only, with some absent. The sample records approximately 290,000 clones, 80% being singletons. Those who donated were healthy bone marrow donors. The CDR3 sequence is 18 residues long. CDR1 and CDR2 (germline): KGHSH, LQKENI. The ends lost 6 bases at V and 3 bases at J; junction bases unmatched: 15. Worth noting for this clone: Its antigen is not known.

The sequenced sample was PBMCs. This chain links TRBV18 with TRBJ1-2; 11 bases match TRBD1. The clonotype originates from a girl aged 2 to 10 in good health and CMV-seronegative. CDR3 nucleotides: TGTGCCAGCTCCCGAAGAGGGACAGGGGGAGTGTCGTACTATGGCTACACCTTC. It specifies CASSRRGTGGVSYYGYTF. Full variable domain (missing parts from reference TRBV18 and TRBJ1-2): NAGVMQNPRHLVRRRGQEARLRCSPMKGHSHVYWYRQLPEEGLKFMVYLQKENIIDESGMPKERFSAEFPKEGPSILRIQQVVRGDSAAYFCASSRRGTGGVSYYGYTFGSGTRLTVV.